Listed below are T cell receptor beta chains from one sample, sequenced in a study of blood T cell repertoires in COVID-19. The protocol was immunoSEQ multiplex PCR, while the TCRdb copy is restricted to in-frame clones and leaves out a portion. Here the sample spans roughly 300,000 clones, less than 90% being singletons. Sequenced sample: PBMCs or T cells enriched from blood (not recorded which). Every receptor here comes from a woman aged 30 to 39 who had recovered from COVID-19. CDR3s include the opening cysteine and the closing phenylalanine or tryptophan. Each record gives: clone size, V gene, D gene, J gene, CDR3 DNA, CDR3 protein. The D gene is left open where the match is weak. Some rows have no size entry. The others give once, few or many, or a class for an expanded clone.

size: -
V: TRBV6-5
D: -
J: TRBJ1-5
DNA: TGTGCCAGCAGTCGGACAGTTAGCAATCAGCCCCAGCATTTT
CDR3: CASSRTVSNQPQHF

size: many
V: TRBV28
D: TRBD1
J: TRBJ1-5
DNA: TGTGCCAGCAGTTTGGGTCAGGGGACAGGGGGTTTCGGCAATCAGCCCCAGCATTTT
CDR3: CASSLGQGTGGFGNQPQHF

size: -
V: TRBV30
D: -
J: TRBJ1-5
DNA: TGTGCCTGGGGGTCCCCGGGAGGGCAGCCCCAGCATTTT
CDR3: CAWGSPGGQPQHF

size: -
V: TRBV18
D: TRBD1
J: TRBJ1-6
DNA: TGTGCCAGCTCACCTGGACAGGGCCTAAATTCACCCCTCCACTTT
CDR3: CASSPGQGLNSPLHF

size: -
V: TRBV5-6
D: TRBD1
J: TRBJ1-6
DNA: TGTGCCAGCAGCCAAGGGACAGGGGGTAATTCACCCCTCCACTTT
CDR3: CASSQGTGGNSPLHF

size: -
V: TRBV27
D: TRBD1
J: TRBJ1-2
DNA: TGTGCCAGCAGTTTTGGGACAGCTCCTAACTATGGCTACACCTTC
CDR3: CASSFGTAPNYGYTF

size: few
V: TRBV25-1
D: TRBD1
J: TRBJ1-2
DNA: TGTGCCAGCAGTCGACAGGGGGCACACTATGGCTACACCTTC
CDR3: CASSRQGAHYGYTF

size: -
V: TRBV14
D: -
J: TRBJ1-6
DNA: TGTGCCAGCAGCCAAGACCCTATACTAATTAATTCACCCCTCCACTTT
CDR3: CASSQDPILINSPLHF

size: -
V: TRBV5-1
D: -
J: TRBJ2-5
DNA: TGCGCCAGCAGCTTGGGGGACTTCCAAGAGACCCAGTACTTC
CDR3: CASSLGDFQETQYF

size: once
V: TRBV5-5
D: TRBD2
J: TRBJ2-5
DNA: TGTGCCAGCAGCCACCCGGGAGGCTGGATGGAATCCCAGTACTTC
CDR3: CASSHPGGWMESQYF

size: -
V: TRBV15
D: TRBD1
J: TRBJ1-4
DNA: TGTGCCACCAGCAGAGAGGACAGGGCCAATGAAAAACTGTTTTTT
CDR3: CATSREDRANEKLFF

size: -
V: TRBV7-2
D: -
J: TRBJ1-1
DNA: TGTGCCAGCAGCTACGGGTTTTTGGGCACTGAAGCTTTCTTT
CDR3: CASSYGFLGTEAFF

size: -
V: TRBV19
D: -
J: TRBJ2-2
DNA: TGTGCCAGTAGTGCGGGGACTTCCAACACCGGGGAGCTGTTTTTT
CDR3: CASSAGTSNTGELFF

size: -
V: TRBV4-1
D: -
J: TRBJ2-7
DNA: TGCGCCAGCAGCTTAGAACAGACCTACGAGCAGTACTTC
CDR3: CASSLEQTYEQYF

size: -
V: TRBV7-2
D: -
J: TRBJ1-6
DNA: TGTGCCAGCAGCTCAACGCGTAACTCCTATAATTCACCCCTCCACTTT
CDR3: CASSSTRNSYNSPLHF

size: -
V: TRBV7-6
D: -
J: TRBJ2-1
DNA: TGTGCCAGCAGCTTAGCCGGACAAGAGTCGAATGAGCAGTTCTTC
CDR3: CASSLAGQESNEQFF

size: once
V: TRBV18
D: -
J: TRBJ2-7
DNA: TGTGCCAGCTCACCAGCAGGGACCTACGAGCAGTACTTC
CDR3: CASSPAGTYEQYF

size: -
V: TRBV6-2/TRBV6-3
D: -
J: TRBJ2-5
DNA: TGTGCCAGCAGTTTGACGGGGAGGGAGACCCAGTACTTC
CDR3: CASSLTGRETQYF

size: -
V: TRBV4-1
D: -
J: TRBJ2-1
DNA: TGCGCCAGCAGCCAAGTAGCCGGGGGAACTTACGATGAGCAGTTCTTC
CDR3: CASSQVAGGTYDEQFF

size: -
V: TRBV10-3
D: -
J: TRBJ2-3
DNA: TGTGCCATCAGACCTGGGAGGCCTAGCACAGATACGCAGTATTTT
CDR3: CAIRPGRPSTDTQYF

size: -
V: TRBV12-5
D: -
J: TRBJ1-1
DNA: TGTGCTAGTGGTTTGGTACAGGCTAGTGAAGCTTTCTTT
CDR3: CASGLVQASEAFF

size: -
V: TRBV7-6
D: -
J: TRBJ2-2
DNA: TGTGCCACAAACTACGGGGGGAACACCGGGGAGCTGTTTTTT
CDR3: CATNYGGNTGELFF

size: few
V: TRBV7-8
D: -
J: TRBJ2-5
DNA: TGTGCCAGCAGCTCAGACAACAGGTTAATGACCCAGTACTTC
CDR3: CASSSDNRLMTQYF

size: -
V: TRBV19
D: -
J: TRBJ1-4
DNA: TGTGCCAGTCGAACTACAGGGAAAGGTGAAAAACTGTTTTTT
CDR3: CASRTTGKGEKLFF